The clone carrying this T cell receptor beta chain was recorded at least ten times. The antigen is undetermined. 5'RACE template switching generated TCR cDNA, adding a universal primer site and UMIs. MiXCR, applied by TCRdb to the 5' RACE reads, yields one record per CDR3 protein. The top ten clones hold approximately 3% of a sample with some 340,000 distinct CDR3 sequences, about 10% of them seen once. The sample comes from a study of T cells after yellow fever vaccination. Study at large: Where fractions had low cell numbers, libraries were prepared from them with the SMART-Seq v4 Ultra Low Input RNA kit.

Findings and limits, study-wide: Re-detected after boosting: most primary clones, 96% of CD4 and around 86% of CD8. Though it reached lower strength, the secondary response hit its peak faster, day 5 versus 15.

Germline V gene sequence: CDR1 MNHNY, CDR2 SVGAGI (reference sequence). Trimming removed 8 bases from V and 6 bases from J, with 14 bases in between. This CDR3 has 12 residues. The chain has TRBV6-6 and TRBJ2-7; D is undetermined. Here the sequenced sample was CD4+ T cells sorted from PBMCs, taken 45 days after the yellow fever booster vaccination. This receptor was obtained from a man younger than 30 who received the YFV17D yellow fever vaccine. The CDR3 coding sequence is TGTGCCAGCTCCGCCGGACCGATCGAGCAGTACTTC. As protein: CASSAGPIEQYF.